This section outlines one TCR beta chain sequence together with its context. TCRdb redid the calling of the 5' RACE reads with MiXCR, one entry per CDR3 protein. The sample consists of about 90,000 distinct CDR3 sequences, about 15% of them appearing once. This entry comes from a study of T-cell memory formation after mild COVID-19. On the study more broadly: Largely, the TCR clusters proved donor specific.

V was pared by 6 bases and J by 4 bases, with 17 bases between. The CDR3 loop spans 15 amino acids. The V and J genes are TRBV12-3 or TRBV12-4 and TRBJ2-3; the D gene is possibly TRBD2 (6 bases). The source of this sequence is a man between 18 and 35 years old who had mild COVID-19 (a few samples of this study predate the infection). Cell type and time point are not known. Sequencing was done on a sample of PBMCs or a T cell subset sorted from them (not recorded which). The CDR3 spells CASSRDGGGSDTQYF. CDR3 DNA: TGTGCCAGCAGCCGAGACGGGGGAGGATCAGATACGCAGTATTTT.